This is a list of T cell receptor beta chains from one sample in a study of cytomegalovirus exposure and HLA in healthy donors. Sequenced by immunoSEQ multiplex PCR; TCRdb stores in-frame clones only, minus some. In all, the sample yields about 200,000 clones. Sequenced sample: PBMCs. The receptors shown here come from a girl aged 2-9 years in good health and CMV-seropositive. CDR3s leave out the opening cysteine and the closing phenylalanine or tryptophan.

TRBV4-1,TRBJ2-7,ASSQLSGSSYEQY
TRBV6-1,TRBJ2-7,ASRAGLAGVYEQY
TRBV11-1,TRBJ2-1,ASSSVLSGIGGNEQF
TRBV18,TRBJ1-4,ASSLTGVPTNEKLF
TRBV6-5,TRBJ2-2,ASTLDRVTGELF
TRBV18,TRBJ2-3,ASSPTGTGAPDTQY
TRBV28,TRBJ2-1,ASRTTSGREF
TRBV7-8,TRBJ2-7,ASSLDQGELYEQY
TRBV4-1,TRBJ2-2,ASSQVWTGGGPNTGELF
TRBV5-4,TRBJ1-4,ASSRTGTNEKLF
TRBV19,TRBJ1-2,ASTPGVTNYGYT
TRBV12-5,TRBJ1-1,ASGLEEDTEAF
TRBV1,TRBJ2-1,TSSQDREGANNEQF
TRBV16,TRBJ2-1,ASSQYRGLGYNEQF
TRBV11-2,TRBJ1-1,ASSLVTGEDEAF
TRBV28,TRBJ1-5,ASSLGIGRDQPQH
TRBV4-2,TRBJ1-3,ASSPQGTGANTIY
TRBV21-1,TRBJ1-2,ASSKRPGYGYT
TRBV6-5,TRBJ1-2,ASSRTVDYGYT